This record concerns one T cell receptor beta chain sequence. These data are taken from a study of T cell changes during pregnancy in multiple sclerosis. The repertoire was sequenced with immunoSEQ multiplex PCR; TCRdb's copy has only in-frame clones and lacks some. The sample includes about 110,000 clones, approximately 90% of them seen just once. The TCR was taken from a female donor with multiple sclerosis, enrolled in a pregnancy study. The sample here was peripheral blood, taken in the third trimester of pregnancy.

CDR3 protein: CASSLDRGSEKLFF. For the CDR3, the DNA is TGTGCCAGCAGTCTCGACAGGGGGAGTGAAAAACTGTTTTTT. This chain joins TRBV27 and TRBJ1-4, with TRBD1 matching over 9 bases. V lost 5 bases to trimming and J lost 7 bases; unmatched junction nucleotides: 5. The CDR3 spans 14 residues. Germline V gives CDR1 MNHEY, CDR2 SMNVEV (reference sequence). The whole variable domain, remainder taken from reference TRBV27 and TRBJ1-4, is EAQVTQNPRYLITVTGKKLTVTCSQNMNHEYMSWYRQDPGLGLRQIYYSMNVEVTDKGDVPEGYKVSRKEKRNFPLILESPSPNQTSLYFCASSLDRGSEKLFFGSGTQLSVL.